The rows below give T cell receptor beta chains drawn from one sample of a study of blood T cell repertoires in COVID-19. Using immunoSEQ multiplex PCR, the repertoire was profiled, and TCRdb retains in-frame clones only, with some absent. The top ten hold about 8.9% of the sample, which has about 210,000 clones, 75% to 85% seen once. Sample: peripheral blood. The receptors originated from a man aged 45-60 years with active or convalescent COVID-19. CDR3s include the opening cysteine and the closing phenylalanine or tryptophan. The order of the fields is V gene, J gene, D gene, clone size, CDR3 DNA, CDR3 protein. D genes are given only for firm matches. Not every row has a clone size; where given, it reads once, few, many or a size class.

TRBV5-8	TRBJ1-2	TRBD1	.	TGTGCCAGCAGCCGTGGGGACAGTGGCTATGGCTACACCTTC	CASSRGDSGYGYTF
TRBV5-1	TRBJ2-1	.	.	TGCGCCAGCAGCCTGGGGGGACAGAATGAGCAGTTCTTC	CASSLGGQNEQFF
TRBV5-4	TRBJ2-7	TRBD2	.	TGTGCCAGCAGCCCCTCCCCGACTAGCGGGAGTTACGAGCAGTACTTC	CASSPSPTSGSYEQYF
TRBV5-1	TRBJ2-7	TRBD1	many	TGCGCCAGCAGCTTGGACAGGGGTGGCTACGAGCAGTACTTC	CASSLDRGGYEQYF
TRBV19	TRBJ1-4	.	.	TGTGCCAGTAGTATTCGTGAAAAACTGTTTTTT	CASSIREKLFF
TRBV7-9	TRBJ2-5	.	.	TGTGCCAGCAGCAAAGGCGGGATGCAAGAGACCCAGTACTTC	CASSKGGMQETQYF
TRBV14	TRBJ2-2	TRBD1	.	TGTGCCAGCAGCCAACTAGGACAGGGCAACACCGGGGAGCTGTTTTTT	CASSQLGQGNTGELFF
TRBV5-1	TRBJ2-5	TRBD2	.	TGCGCCAGCAGCCCAAGCCCGACTAGCGGGGGGGCGCAGACCCAGTACTTC	CASSPSPTSGGAQTQYF
TRBV9	TRBJ2-2	.	.	TGTGCCAGCAGCCCACCGGGAGCCCGAGGGGTCGGGGAGCTGTTTTTT	CASSPPGARGVGELFF
TRBV29-1	TRBJ2-2	.	.	TGCAGCGCGAGGGGACAGAACACCGGGGAGCTGTTTTTT	CSARGQNTGELFF
TRBV7-2	TRBJ2-2	.	.	TGTGCCAGCAGCCCGAGGACAGCCGGGGAGCTGTTTTTT	CASSPRTAGELFF
TRBV5-1	TRBJ1-2	TRBD1	once	TGCGCCAGCAGCTTGGAGGGGGCAGGTGGCTATGGCTACACCTTC	CASSLEGAGGYGYTF
TRBV11-1	TRBJ2-3	.	once	TGTGCCAGCAGCTTAGGAGAGGATACGCAGTATTTT	CASSLGEDTQYF
TRBV5-4	TRBJ1-1	TRBD1	few	TGTGCCAGCAGCCGGGACAGTAGGATTTCGAACACTGAAGCTTTCTTT	CASSRDSRISNTEAFF
TRBV18	TRBJ2-2	.	.	TGTGCCAGCTCACCACGGGGCGTGGCGCCCGCGAACACCGGGGAGCTGTTTTTT	CASSPRGVAPANTGELFF
TRBV5-5	TRBJ1-5	.	.	TGTGCCAGCAGCTTGTCGGGAAATAGCAATCAGCCCCAGCATTTT	CASSLSGNSNQPQHF
TRBV3-1/TRBV3-2	TRBJ2-3	TRBD1	once	TGTGCCAGCAGCCAAGTGCGGACAGGGAATCCAGATACGCAGTATTTT	CASSQVRTGNPDTQYF
TRBV19	TRBJ1-1	TRBD1	.	TGTGCCAGTAGTATAAGAGGATTGGACAGGTCGCGCACTGAAGCTTTCTTT	CASSIRGLDRSRTEAFF
TRBV2	TRBJ2-1	TRBD2	.	TGTGCCAGCAGTGGGCGGGGGGCGTACAATGAGCAGTTCTTC	CASSGRGAYNEQFF
TRBV18	TRBJ2-5	TRBD2	.	TGTGCCAGCTCACCATACCTAGCGGGGGAAGAGACCCAGTACTTC	CASSPYLAGEETQYF
TRBV7-3	TRBJ2-3	.	once	TGTGCCAGCAGCTTAGCAGGGGGGGATACGCAGTATTTT	CASSLAGGDTQYF
TRBV5-5	TRBJ1-4	TRBD1	.	TGTGCCAGCAGCTTGTCGGGACAGCCCCCTAATGAAAAACTGTTTTTT	CASSLSGQPPNEKLFF
TRBV20-1	TRBJ2-3	.	.	TGCAGTGCTAGTGATGCGGTCGCAGATACGCAGTATTTT	CSASDAVADTQYF
TRBV4-1	TRBJ1-2	.	.	TGCGCCAGCAGTCTCGCGGGGACGTCTGGCTACACCTTC	CASSLAGTSGYTF
TRBV18	TRBJ1-1	TRBD1	once	TGTGCCAGCTCACCACGGGAGGAGGGGGCGAACACTGAAGCTTTCTTT	CASSPREEGANTEAFF
TRBV11-3	TRBJ2-3	TRBD2	.	TGTGCCAGCAGCTCTGCGGGAGCTCCAGATACGCAGTATTTT	CASSSAGAPDTQYF
TRBV11-2	TRBJ2-7	TRBD1	.	TGTGCCAGCAGCTTGCAGGGACAGACCTTCTTC	CASSLQGQTFF
TRBV11-3	TRBJ2-3	TRBD1	.	TGTGCCAGCAGCCCGGGACAGGGCACAGATACGCAGTATTTT	CASSPGQGTDTQYF
TRBV4-3	TRBJ2-5	TRBD1	many	TGCGCCAGCAGTCATGACAGGGTTGAGACCCAGTACTTC	CASSHDRVETQYF
TRBV9	TRBJ2-3	.	.	TGTGCCAGCAGCGTCTCCTCTAGCACAGATACGCAGTATTTT	CASSVSSSTDTQYF
TRBV7-6	TRBJ2-5	.	once	TGTGCCAGCAGCCCGAGTGTTAAAGAGACCCAGTACTTC	CASSPSVKETQYF
TRBV5-1	TRBJ2-2	TRBD1	few	TGCGCCAGCAAGGGGACAGGGGGCCTGAACACCGGGGAGCTGTTTTTT	CASKGTGGLNTGELFF
TRBV28	TRBJ1-5	TRBD1	.	TGTGCCACTCGGACCGGGACAGGGATCTCTCAGCCCCAGCATTTT	CATRTGTGISQPQHF
TRBV28	TRBJ2-5	.	.	TGTGCCAGCATGGGCTACCAAGAGACCCAGTACTTC	CASMGYQETQYF
TRBV5-4	TRBJ2-3	TRBD2	once	TGTGCCAGCAGCCCTGGACTAGCGGGAAAGTCGCAGTATTTT	CASSPGLAGKSQYF
TRBV6-5	TRBJ2-1	TRBD2	once	TGTGCCAGTAGACTAGCGGGGGGGCCAGCAAATGAGCAGTTCTTC	CASRLAGGPANEQFF
TRBV19	TRBJ1-5	.	.	TGTGCCAGTCTAGGCGTGATAGGGGGTTATCAGCCCCAGCATTTT	CASLGVIGGYQPQHF
TRBV19	TRBJ1-1	TRBD1	few	TGTGCCAGTAGTCCGCAGACAGGGGAGTACGCTGAAGCTTTCTTT	CASSPQTGEYAEAFF
TRBV2	TRBJ2-3	.	few	TGTGCCAGCAGCCGGGTTCAATCGGCCGATACGCAGTATTTT	CASSRVQSADTQYF
TRBV19	TRBJ2-7	.	.	TGTGCCAGTAGTATACGCGGCGAGCAGTACTTC	CASSIRGEQYF
TRBV6-5	TRBJ1-2	TRBD1	.	TGTGCCAGCAGTTTAACCGGGACAGGGACCTATGGCTACACCTTC	CASSLTGTGTYGYTF
TRBV5-6	TRBJ2-5	.	.	TGTGCCAGCAGCCCGTCGTGGCTCCAAGAGACCCAGTACTTC	CASSPSWLQETQYF
TRBV3-1/TRBV3-2	TRBJ2-7	.	.	TGTGCCAGCAGCCAAGGCAGCTACGAGCAGTACTTC	CASSQGSYEQYF
TRBV12-3/TRBV12-4	TRBJ2-5	.	.	TGTGCCAGCAGTTCCACAGGGCAAGAGACCCAGTACTTC	CASSSTGQETQYF
TRBV7-9	TRBJ1-5	.	.	TGTGCCAGCAGCTTATGGGACACTAATCAGCCCCAGCATTTT	CASSLWDTNQPQHF
TRBV5-8	TRBJ2-7	.	.	TGTGCCAGCAGCTTGGCAGGGCAGGGGAGAACCTACGAGCAGTACTTC	CASSLAGQGRTYEQYF
TRBV4-2	TRBJ2-5	.	.	TGTGCCAGCAGCCAAGATCGAGGGGGACAAGAGACCCAGTACTTC	CASSQDRGGQETQYF
TRBV9	TRBJ2-5	.	.	TGTGCCAGCAGCCCGAACCCCAGACTGGCCGAGACCCAGTACTTC	CASSPNPRLAETQYF
TRBV7-6	TRBJ1-3	.	.	TGTGCCAGCAGTTTCGGGGAAAACAAGGGCCGCACCATATATTTT	CASSFGENKGRTIYF